This T cell receptor (beta chain) was identified during a study of blood T cell repertoires in COVID-19. About the research overall: COVID-19 samples, acute and convalescent, were from the United States, Italy and Spain. From T cells, B-cell-depleted T cells, or PBMCs came the material, which was cDNA or gDNA.

Trimming cost V 1 base and J 5 bases; bases outside gene matches: 9. The CDR3 covers 17 residues. In germline, CDR1 is LGHDT, CDR2 YNNKEL (reference sequence). In the study's own analysis: Amplification of reference gene primers was used by the study to estimate nucleated cell counts. Profiling relied on immunoSEQ multiplex PCR, and the TCRdb table lists in-frame clones only, not all of them. V, J and clone size derive from that table, while D and trimming were established from the DNA sequence. The profile shows 60,000 to 100,000 clones, roughly 90% of them singletons. This clonotype was sampled from a man between 45 and 60 years old with active COVID-19. Material for sequencing was peripheral blood. The rearrangement links TRBV3-1 (or the pseudogene TRBV3-2) to TRBJ2-3; TRBD2 matches at 10 bases. Written as DNA, the CDR3 is TGTGCCAGCAGCCAAGGGAGCGGGGGGGCCGGAAGAGATACGCAGTATTTT. It translates to CASSQGSGGAGRDTQYF.